The entry that follows covers one TCR beta chain sequence. The data are from a study of shared clonotypes between healthy human individuals. The assay was immunoSEQ multiplex PCR, and TCRdb's table has in-frame clones only and misses some. The sample lists 550,000 to 600,000 clones, around three quarters occurring once. V dropped 6 bases and J dropped 1 base, with 9 bases sitting between them. The CDR3 sequence is 14 residues long. Germline V CDR1 and CDR2: SGHTA, FQGNSA. The genes are TRBV7-2 and TRBJ2-2, with D perhaps TRBD2 (5 bases). The sequence derives from a woman aged 40-49 years in good health. Some clones in this sample may be carry-over from other donors' samples. The sequenced sample was PBMCs. The CDR3 DNA follows: TGTGCCAGCAGACCACTAGAGAACACCGGGGAGCTGTTTTTT. It is translated as CASRPLENTGELFF.